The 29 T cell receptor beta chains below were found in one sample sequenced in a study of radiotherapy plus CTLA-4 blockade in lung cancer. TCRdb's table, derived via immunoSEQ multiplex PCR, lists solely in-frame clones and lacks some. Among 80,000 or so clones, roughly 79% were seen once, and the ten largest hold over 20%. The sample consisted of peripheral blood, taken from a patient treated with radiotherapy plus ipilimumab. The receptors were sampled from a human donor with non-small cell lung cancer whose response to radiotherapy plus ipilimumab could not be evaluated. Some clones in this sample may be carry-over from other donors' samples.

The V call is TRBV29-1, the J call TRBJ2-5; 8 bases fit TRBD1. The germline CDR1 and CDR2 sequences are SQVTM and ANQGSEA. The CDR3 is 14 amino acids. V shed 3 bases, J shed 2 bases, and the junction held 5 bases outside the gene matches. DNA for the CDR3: TGCAGCGTTGACCCTGGACAGGGACAAGAGACCCAGTACTTC. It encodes CSVDPGQGQETQYF.

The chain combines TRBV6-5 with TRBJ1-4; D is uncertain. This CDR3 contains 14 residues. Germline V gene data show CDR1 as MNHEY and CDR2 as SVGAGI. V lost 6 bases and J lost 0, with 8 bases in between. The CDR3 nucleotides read TGTGCCAGCAGAGACACCGCAACTAATGAAAAACTGTTTTTT. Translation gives CASRDTATNEKLFF.

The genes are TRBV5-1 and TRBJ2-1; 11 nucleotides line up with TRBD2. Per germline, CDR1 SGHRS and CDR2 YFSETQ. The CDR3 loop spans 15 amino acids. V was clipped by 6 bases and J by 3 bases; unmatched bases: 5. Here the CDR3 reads CASILGTSGYNEQFF. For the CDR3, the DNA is TGCGCCAGCATCCTCGGGACTAGCGGCTACAATGAGCAGTTCTTC.

The CDR3 region has the DNA TGTGCCAGCAGCTTACATGTAGTGGCACCCCTCCACTTT. Amino acid sequence: CASSLHVVAPLHF. This chain uses TRBV11-3 with TRBJ1-6, with D unclear. Trimming shortened V by 2 bases and J by 11 bases, and 10 bases separated the two germline ends. Per germline, CDR1 SGHNT and CDR2 YENEEA. The CDR3 spans 13 residues.

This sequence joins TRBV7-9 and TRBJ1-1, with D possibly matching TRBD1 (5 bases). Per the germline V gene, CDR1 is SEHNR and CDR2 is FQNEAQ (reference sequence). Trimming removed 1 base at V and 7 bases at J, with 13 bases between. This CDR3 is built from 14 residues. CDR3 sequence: CASSLVSGIGEAFF. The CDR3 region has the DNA TGTGCCAGCAGCTTAGTATCAGGGATCGGTGAAGCTTTCTTT.

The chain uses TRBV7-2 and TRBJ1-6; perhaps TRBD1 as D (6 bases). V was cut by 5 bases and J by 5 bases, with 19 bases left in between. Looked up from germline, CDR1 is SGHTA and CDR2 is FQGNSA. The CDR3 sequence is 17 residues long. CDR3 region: CASSPYLGALNNSPLHF. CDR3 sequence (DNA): TGTGCCAGCAGCCCGTACCTGGGGGCGTTAAATAATTCACCCCTCCACTTT.

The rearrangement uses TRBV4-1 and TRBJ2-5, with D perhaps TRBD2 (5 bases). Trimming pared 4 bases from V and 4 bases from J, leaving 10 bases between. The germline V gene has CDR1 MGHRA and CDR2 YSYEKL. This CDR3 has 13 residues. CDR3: CASSRLEGETQYF. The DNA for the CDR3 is TGCGCCAGCAGCCGACTTGAGGGAGAGACCCAGTACTTC.

CDR3 in amino acids: CASISAGSYEQYF. CDR3 in DNA: TGTGCCAGCATCTCGGCGGGCTCCTACGAGCAGTACTTC. The V gene is TRBV27, the J gene TRBJ2-7; TRBD2 is a possible D gene (5 bases). The CDR3 totals 13 residues. Germline V gives CDR1 MNHEY, CDR2 SMNVEV (reference sequence). Trimming shortened V by 7 bases and J by 0 bases, and 10 bases separated the two germline ends.

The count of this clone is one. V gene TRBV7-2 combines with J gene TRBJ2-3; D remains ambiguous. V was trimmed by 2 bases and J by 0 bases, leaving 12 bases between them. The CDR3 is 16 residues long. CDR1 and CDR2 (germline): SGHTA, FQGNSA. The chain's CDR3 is CASSLLPRLSTDTQYF. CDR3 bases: TGTGCCAGCAGCTTACTCCCTCGACTTAGCACAGATACGCAGTATTTT.

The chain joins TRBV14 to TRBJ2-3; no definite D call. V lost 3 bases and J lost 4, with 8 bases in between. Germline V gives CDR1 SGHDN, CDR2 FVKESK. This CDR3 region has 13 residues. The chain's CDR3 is CASSHFSSDTQYF. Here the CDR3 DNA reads TGTGCCAGCAGCCATTTCAGTTCAGATACGCAGTATTTT.

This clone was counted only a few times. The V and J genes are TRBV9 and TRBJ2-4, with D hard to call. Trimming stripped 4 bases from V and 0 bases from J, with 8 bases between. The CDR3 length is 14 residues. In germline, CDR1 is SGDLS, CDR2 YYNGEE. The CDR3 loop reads CASSPPGAKNIQYF. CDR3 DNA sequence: TGTGCCAGCAGCCCCCCGGGAGCCAAAAACATTCAGTACTTC.

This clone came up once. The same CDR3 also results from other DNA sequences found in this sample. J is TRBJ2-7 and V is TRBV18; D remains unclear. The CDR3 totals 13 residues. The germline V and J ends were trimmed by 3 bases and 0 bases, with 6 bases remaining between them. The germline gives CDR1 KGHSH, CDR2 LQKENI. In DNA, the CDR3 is TGTGCCAGCTCACCCCCGAGCTCCTACGAGCAGTACTTC. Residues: CASSPPSSYEQYF.

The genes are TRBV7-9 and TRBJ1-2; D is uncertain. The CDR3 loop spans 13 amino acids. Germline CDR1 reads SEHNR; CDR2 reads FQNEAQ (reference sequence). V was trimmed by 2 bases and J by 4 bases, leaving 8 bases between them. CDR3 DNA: TGTGCCAGCAGCTTACAGGAAGGCTATGGCTACACCTTC. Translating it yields CASSLQEGYGYTF.

The CDR3 region has the DNA TGTGCCAGCAGCTTGCGGGGTGGCTACGAGCAGTACTTC. Residues: CASSLRGGYEQYF. The rearrangement joins TRBV5-4 to TRBJ2-7; D possibly corresponds to TRBD2 (5 bases). CDR3 size: 13 residues. Germline V CDR1 and CDR2: SGHNT, YYREEE (reference sequence). Trimming removed 1 base at V and 3 bases at J, with 8 bases between.

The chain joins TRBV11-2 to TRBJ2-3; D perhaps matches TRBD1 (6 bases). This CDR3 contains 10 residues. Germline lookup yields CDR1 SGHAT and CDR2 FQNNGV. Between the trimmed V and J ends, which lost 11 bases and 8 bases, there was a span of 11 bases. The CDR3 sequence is CACEGGTQYF. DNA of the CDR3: TGTGCCTGTGAAGGGGGTACGCAGTATTTT.

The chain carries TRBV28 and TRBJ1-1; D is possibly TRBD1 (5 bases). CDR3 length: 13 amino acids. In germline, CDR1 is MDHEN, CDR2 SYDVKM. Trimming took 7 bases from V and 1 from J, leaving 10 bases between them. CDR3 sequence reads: CASNRQRNTEAFF. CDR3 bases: TGTGCCAGCAATCGACAGAGGAACACTGAAGCTTTCTTT.

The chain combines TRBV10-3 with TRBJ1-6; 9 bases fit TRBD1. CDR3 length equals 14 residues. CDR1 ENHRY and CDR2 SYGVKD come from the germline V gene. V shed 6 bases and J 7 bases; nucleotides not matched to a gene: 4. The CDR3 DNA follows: TGTGCCATCAGCCGACAGGGGGGGAATTCACCCCTCCACTTT. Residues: CAISRQGGNSPLHF.

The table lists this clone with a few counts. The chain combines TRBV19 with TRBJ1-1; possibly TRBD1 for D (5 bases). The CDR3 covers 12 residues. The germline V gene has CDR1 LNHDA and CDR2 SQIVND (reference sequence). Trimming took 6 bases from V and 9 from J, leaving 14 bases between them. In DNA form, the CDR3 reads TGTGCCAGTAGCCCAGGGCCCGTGAAAGCTTTCTTT. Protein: CASSPGPVKAFF.

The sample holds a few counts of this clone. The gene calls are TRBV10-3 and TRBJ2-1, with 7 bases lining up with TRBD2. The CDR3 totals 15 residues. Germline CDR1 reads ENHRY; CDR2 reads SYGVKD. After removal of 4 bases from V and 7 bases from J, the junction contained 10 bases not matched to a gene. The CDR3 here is CAISGGRGRGNEQFF. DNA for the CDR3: TGTGCCATCAGTGGAGGGCGGGGGAGAGGGAATGAGCAGTTCTTC.

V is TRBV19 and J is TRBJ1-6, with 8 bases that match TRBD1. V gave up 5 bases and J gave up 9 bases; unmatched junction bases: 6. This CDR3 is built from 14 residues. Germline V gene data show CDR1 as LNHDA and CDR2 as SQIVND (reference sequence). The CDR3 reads CASSPDRGGSPLHF. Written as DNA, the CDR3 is TGTGCCAGTAGTCCCGACAGGGGCGGTTCACCCCTCCACTTT.

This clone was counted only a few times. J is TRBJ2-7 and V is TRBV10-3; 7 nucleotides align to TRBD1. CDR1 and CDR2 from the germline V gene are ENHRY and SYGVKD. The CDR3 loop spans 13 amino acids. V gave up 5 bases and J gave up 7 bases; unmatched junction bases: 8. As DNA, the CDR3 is TGTGCCATCAGTCGGGACAGCCTAGGAGAGCAGTACTTC. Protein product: CAISRDSLGEQYF.

The DNA of the CDR3 is TGCGCCAGCAGCCCTAGCGGGGGGGAGTTCTACAATGAGCAGTTCTTC. Translating it yields CASSPSGGEFYNEQFF. The rearrangement links TRBV5-1 to TRBJ2-1; 12 nucleotides align to TRBD2. The germline V gene encodes CDR1 SGHRS and CDR2 YFSETQ. The CDR3 sequence is 16 residues long. The J segment lost 3 bases and the V segment lost 4 bases, leaving 5 bases of the junction unmatched.

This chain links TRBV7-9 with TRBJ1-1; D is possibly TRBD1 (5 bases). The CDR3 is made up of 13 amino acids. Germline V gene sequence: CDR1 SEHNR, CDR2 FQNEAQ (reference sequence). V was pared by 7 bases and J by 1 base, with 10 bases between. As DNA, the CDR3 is TGTGCCAGCACCGTAGGACAGAACACTGAAGCTTTCTTT. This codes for CASTVGQNTEAFF.

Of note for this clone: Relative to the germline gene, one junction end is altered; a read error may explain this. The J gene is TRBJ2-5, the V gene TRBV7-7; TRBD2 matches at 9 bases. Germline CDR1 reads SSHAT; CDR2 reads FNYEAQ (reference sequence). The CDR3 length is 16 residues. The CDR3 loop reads CASSRHERGAAGTQYF. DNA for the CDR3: TGTGCTAGCAGCCGTCATGAGCGGGGGGCCGCGGGGACCCAGTACTTC.

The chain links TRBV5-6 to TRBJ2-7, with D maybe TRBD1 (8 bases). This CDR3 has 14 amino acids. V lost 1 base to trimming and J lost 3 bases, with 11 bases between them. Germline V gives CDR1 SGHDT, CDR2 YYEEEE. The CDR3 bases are TGTGCCAGCAGCTTGACAGGGGGGGGCTACGAGCAGTACTTC. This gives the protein CASSLTGGGYEQYF. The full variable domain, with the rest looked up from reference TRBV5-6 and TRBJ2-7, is DAGVTQSPTHLIKTRGQQVTLRCSPKSGHDTVSWYQQALGQGPQFIFQYYEEEERQRGNFPDRFSGHQFPNYSSELNVNALLLGDSALYLCASSLTGGGYEQYFGPGTRLTVT.

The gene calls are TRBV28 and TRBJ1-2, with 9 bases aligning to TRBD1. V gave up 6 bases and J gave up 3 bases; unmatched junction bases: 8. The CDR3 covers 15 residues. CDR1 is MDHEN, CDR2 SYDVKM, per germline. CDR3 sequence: CASSTTGGRHYGYTF. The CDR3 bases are TGTGCCAGCAGCACAACAGGGGGCAGGCACTATGGCTACACCTTC.

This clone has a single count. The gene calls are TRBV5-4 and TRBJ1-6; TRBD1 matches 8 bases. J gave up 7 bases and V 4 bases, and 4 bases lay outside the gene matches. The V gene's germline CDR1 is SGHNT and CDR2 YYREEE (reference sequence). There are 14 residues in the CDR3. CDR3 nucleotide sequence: TGTGCCAGCAGCCAGGACAGGGTAAATTCACCCCTCCACTTT. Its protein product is CASSQDRVNSPLHF.

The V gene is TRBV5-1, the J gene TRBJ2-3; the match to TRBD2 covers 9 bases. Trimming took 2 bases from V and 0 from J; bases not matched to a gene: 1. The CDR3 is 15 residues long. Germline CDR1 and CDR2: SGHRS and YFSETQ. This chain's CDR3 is CASSFSGGSTDTQYF. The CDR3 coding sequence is TGCGCCAGCAGCTTTAGCGGGGGAAGCACAGATACGCAGTATTTT.

The CDR3 here is CASALGAGGPRDTQYF. The DNA for the CDR3 is TGTGCCAGCGCCTTGGGGGCGGGGGGGCCGAGAGATACGCAGTATTTT. This rearrangement joins TRBV6-6 to TRBJ2-3, with 9 bases fitting TRBD2. This CDR3 comprises 16 residues. The germline CDR1 and CDR2 sequences are MNHNY and SVGAGI (reference sequence). V lost 8 bases, J lost 5 bases, and 14 bases stayed unmatched.